What follows are 3 T cell receptor beta chains derived from one specimen sequenced in a study of shared clonotypes between healthy human individuals. Using immunoSEQ multiplex PCR, the repertoire was profiled, and TCRdb retains in-frame clones only, with some absent. The sample lists roughly 700,000 clones; around 72% were seen once. Sequenced sample: memory CD4+ T cells sorted from blood. Subset given: CD45RA-negative fraction. Source of these receptors: a woman aged 25 to 39 in good health.

As regards this clone: This same CDR3 is encoded by further DNA sequences in the sample. The DNA for the CDR3 is TGCGCCAGCAGTCTAGCGGGAGGGAGGGAGGAGACCCAGTACTTC. Translation: CASSLAGGREETQYF. The J gene is TRBJ2-5, the V gene TRBV5-1; TRBD2 matches at 12 bases. V shed 5 bases and J 5 bases; nucleotides not matched to a gene: 7. The CDR3 extends over 15 amino acids. The germline V gene encodes CDR1 SGHRS and CDR2 YFSETQ.

As concerns this clone: A read error may account for a junction end that differs from germline. J is TRBJ2-2 and V is TRBV19, with 8 bases fitting TRBD1. CDR1 LNHDA and CDR2 SQIVND come from the germline V gene (reference sequence). The CDR3 contains 13 residues. The CDR3 spells CASSRTGRRGAVF. The DNA for the CDR3 is TGTGCCAGTAGCAGGACAGGGCGGCGGGGAGCTGTTTTT. Full variable domain (outside the CDR3, taken from reference TRBV19 and TRBJ2-2): DGGITQSPKYLFRKEGQNVTLSCEQNLNHDAMYWYRQDPGQGLRLIYYSQIVNDFQKGDIAEGYSVSREKKESFPLTVTSAQKNPTAFYLCASSRTGRRGAVFGEGSRLTVL.

This clone was observed a few times. This same CDR3 is encoded by further DNA sequences in the sample. The chain recombines TRBV7-9 with TRBJ1-1, with no clear D. Trimming took off 1 base at V and 1 base at J, with 7 bases between the two ends. The germline CDR1 and CDR2 sequences are SEHNR and FQNEAQ (reference sequence). This CDR3 contains 14 residues. CDR3 nucleotides: TGTGCCAGCAGCTTAGGAGGGAGGAACACTGAAGCTTTCTTT. Translated, it gives CASSLGGRNTEAFF.